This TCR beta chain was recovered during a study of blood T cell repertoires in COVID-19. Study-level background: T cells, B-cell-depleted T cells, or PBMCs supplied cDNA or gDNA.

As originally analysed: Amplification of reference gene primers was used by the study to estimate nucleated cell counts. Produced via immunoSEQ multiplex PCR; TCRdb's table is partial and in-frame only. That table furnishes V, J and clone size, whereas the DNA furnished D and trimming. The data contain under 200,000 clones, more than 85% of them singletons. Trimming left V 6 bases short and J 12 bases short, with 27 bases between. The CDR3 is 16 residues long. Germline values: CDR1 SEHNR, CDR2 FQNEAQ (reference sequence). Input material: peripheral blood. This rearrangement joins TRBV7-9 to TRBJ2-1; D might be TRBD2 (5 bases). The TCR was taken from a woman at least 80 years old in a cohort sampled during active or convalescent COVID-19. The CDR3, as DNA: TGTGCCAGCAGGACTGCGACGGACTTATTACAATTGGTGCAGTTCTTC. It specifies CASRTATDLLQLVQFF.